One sample yielded the 17 T cell receptor beta chains listed below, sequenced in a study of blood T cell repertoires in COVID-19. This table comes from immunoSEQ multiplex PCR, and its TCRdb copy is limited to in-frame clones, with some not included. Among fewer than 300,000 clones listed, less than 85% were seen once. Sequenced sample: peripheral blood. The receptors derive from a young woman with acute or convalescent COVID-19.

The CDR3 sequence: CASVYVATDTQYF. CDR3 sequence (DNA): TGTGCCAGCGTATATGTAGCGACAGATACGCAGTATTTT. This rearrangement joins TRBV6-5 to TRBJ2-3; maybe TRBD2 (5 bases). Trimming pared 8 bases from V and 3 bases from J, leaving 12 bases between. CDR1 and CDR2 (germline): MNHEY, SVGAGI. The CDR3 has 13 amino acids.

The V and J genes are TRBV5-1 and TRBJ2-4, with 7 bases that match TRBD2. After removal of 4 bases from V and 6 bases from J, the junction contained 7 bases not matched to a gene. The CDR3 extends over 14 amino acids. The germline V gene has CDR1 SGHRS and CDR2 YFSETQ. The CDR3 DNA sequence: TGCGCCAGCAGCCCTGGACTAGAGGGAAACATTCAGTACTTC. Translating it yields CASSPGLEGNIQYF. The variable domain in full, with the rest retrieved from reference TRBV5-1 and TRBJ2-4, is KAGVTQTPRYLIKTRGQQVTLSCSPISGHRSVSWYQQTPGQGLQFLFEYFSETQRNKGNFPGRFSGRQFSNSRSEMNVSTLELGDSALYLCASSPGLEGNIQYFGAGTRLSVL.

The chain links TRBV27 to TRBJ2-3; TRBD2 might be the D (6 bases). V lost 4 bases, J lost 3 bases, and 14 bases lay in between. CDR1 is MNHEY and CDR2 is SMNVEV in the germline V gene (reference sequence). The CDR3 length is 15 residues. The CDR3 sequence: CASSWRLGRTDTQYF. The CDR3 nucleotides read TGTGCCAGCAGTTGGCGGCTAGGGAGGACAGATACGCAGTATTTT.

V usage is TRBV19 and J usage is TRBJ1-5; TRBD1 might be the D (5 bases). V lost 5 bases and J 3 bases, leaving 8 bases between the germline ends. Germline loops: CDR1 LNHDA, CDR2 SQIVND (reference sequence). The CDR3 sequence is 13 residues long. CDR3 residues: CASSGHPNQPQHF. CDR3 DNA sequence: TGTGCCAGTAGTGGACATCCCAATCAGCCCCAGCATTTT.

Here the CDR3 reads CAWSRSSGNTIYF. The CDR3 DNA sequence: TGTGCCTGGAGTAGGAGTTCTGGAAACACCATATATTTT. The gene calls are TRBV30 and TRBJ1-3; D unclear. The length of the CDR3 is 13 residues. V gave up 2 bases and J gave up 1 base, with 6 bases separating them. Germline CDR1 GTSNPN, CDR2 SVGIG (reference sequence).

The rearrangement joins TRBV5-1 to TRBJ1-1, with D maybe TRBD1 (6 bases). Trimming shortened V by 5 bases and J by 6 bases, and 20 bases separated the two germline ends. CDR3 size: 15 residues. Germline V lookup: CDR1 SGHRS, CDR2 YFSETQ. Here the CDR3 reads CASSPKFSQGAEAFF. The CDR3 region has the DNA TGCGCCAGCAGTCCGAAATTCTCACAGGGCGCTGAAGCTTTCTTT.

This chain links TRBV19 with TRBJ1-1; D remains unclear. This CDR3 has 19 residues. The V gene's germline CDR1 is LNHDA and CDR2 SQIVND (reference sequence). The germline V and J ends were trimmed by 3 bases and 0 bases, with 23 bases remaining between them. The CDR3: CASSIIVLGDRPLNTEAFF. CDR3 nucleotide sequence: TGTGCCAGTAGTATTATCGTTCTAGGCGATCGGCCATTGAACACTGAAGCTTTCTTT.

This rearrangement joins TRBV3-1 (or the pseudogene TRBV3-2) to TRBJ1-4; 8 bases align to TRBD1. CDR1 is LGHDT, CDR2 YNNKEL, per germline (reference sequence). With 1 base clipped from V and 8 bases from J, the junction kept 12 bases outside the gene matches. The CDR3 extends over 17 amino acids. The CDR3 loop is CASSQVFAGGLGEKLFF. CDR3 DNA: TGTGCCAGCAGCCAAGTGTTCGCAGGGGGCCTGGGGGAAAAACTGTTTTTT.

The J gene is TRBJ2-7, the V gene TRBV28; 9 bases match TRBD1. Trimming cost V 2 bases and J 2 bases; bases outside gene matches: 4. The CDR3 consists of 15 residues. Germline V lookup: CDR1 MDHEN, CDR2 SYDVKM. For the CDR3, the DNA is TGTGCCAGCAGTTTAGCCGGGACAGGGACCTACGAGCAGTACTTC. This sequence encodes CASSLAGTGTYEQYF.

The chain links TRBV27 to TRBJ2-7, with D possibly TRBD2 on 7 matching bases. This CDR3 contains 15 residues. The V and J ends lost 7 bases and 0 bases respectively, with 16 bases between them. CDR1 is MNHEY, CDR2 SMNVEV, per germline (reference sequence). CDR3 region: CASTSLGGGSYEQYF. In DNA, the CDR3 is TGTGCCAGCACCTCACTGGGAGGGGGCTCCTACGAGCAGTACTTC.

About this clone: Other DNA sequences within the sample encode an identical CDR3. The rearrangement links TRBV15 to TRBJ2-5, with 9 bases that match TRBD1. CDR1 LNHNV and CDR2 YYDKDF come from the germline V gene (reference sequence). The CDR3 has 14 amino acids. With V trimmed by 3 bases and J by 2 bases, 1 base remained unmatched. CDR3 amino acids: CATSRDRGQETQYF. The CDR3 nucleotides are TGTGCCACCAGCAGGGACAGGGGACAAGAGACCCAGTACTTC.

The genes are TRBV10-2 and TRBJ1-3; D unresolved. The germline CDR1 and CDR2 sequences are WSHSY and SAAADI. V lost 8 bases to trimming and J lost 0 bases, with 11 bases between them. This CDR3 region has 14 residues. CDR3 coding DNA: TGCGCCAGCGTTCGGGAGGACTCTGGAAACACCATATATTTT. It translates to CASVREDSGNTIYF.

The chain combines TRBV29-1 with TRBJ2-3; 9 positions agree with TRBD2. The CDR3 contains 20 residues. With 1 base clipped from V and 2 bases from J, the junction kept 19 bases outside the gene matches. Germline V lookup: CDR1 SQVTM, CDR2 ANQGSEA. CDR3 residues: CSVEACRGSGRGGDTDTQYF. The CDR3 coding sequence is TGCAGCGTTGAAGCATGTCGGGGTAGCGGGAGAGGAGGGGACACAGATACGCAGTATTTT.

J is TRBJ2-7 and V is TRBV9; 9 nucleotides agree with TRBD2. There are 15 residues in the CDR3. Germline values: CDR1 SGDLS, CDR2 YYNGEE. The V gene end was trimmed by 0 bases and the J gene end by 2 bases; junction bases not matched to a gene: 3. DNA of the CDR3: TGTGCCAGCAGCGTAGGGGGGACTAGCCCCTACGAGCAGTACTTC. Protein product: CASSVGGTSPYEQYF.

The V gene is TRBV9, the J gene TRBJ2-2; 13 bases fit TRBD2. The CDR3 has 19 amino acids. Trimming removed 3 bases from V and 7 bases from J; junction bases left unmatched: 15. The germline V gene has CDR1 SGDLS and CDR2 YYNGEE. CDR3 DNA sequence: TGTGCCAGCAGCGAATCCCGGACTAGCGGGAGTCGAACTAGCGGGGAGCTGTTTTTT. This sequence encodes CASSESRTSGSRTSGELFF.

The chain joins TRBV11-3 to TRBJ2-4, with 13 bases lining up with TRBD2. Looked up from germline, CDR1 is SGHNT and CDR2 is YENEEA. The CDR3 extends over 18 amino acids. J gave up 0 bases and V 1 base, and 3 bases lay outside the gene matches. CDR3 DNA sequence: TGTGCCAGCAGCTTAGTTACTAGCGGGAGGGAAGCCAAAAACATTCAGTACTTC. Translated, it gives CASSLVTSGREAKNIQYF. Drawing the rest from reference TRBV11-3 and TRBJ2-4, the complete variable domain is EAGVVQSPRYKIIEKKQPVAFWCNPISGHNTLYWYLQNLGQGPELLIRYENEEAVDDSQLPKDRFSAERLKGVDSTLKIQPAELGDSAVYLCASSLVTSGREAKNIQYFGAGTRLSVL.

The chain couples TRBV19 to TRBJ2-5; 7 nucleotides align to TRBD2. This CDR3 has 14 amino acids. With V trimmed by 7 bases and J by 5 bases, 10 bases remained unmatched. CDR1 and CDR2 (germline): LNHDA, SQIVND (reference sequence). The CDR3 spells CASTPGREIETQYF. CDR3 nucleotide sequence: TGTGCCAGTACCCCAGGGCGGGAGATTGAGACCCAGTACTTC.